The 3 T cell receptor beta chains below come from one sample, sequenced in a study of cytomegalovirus exposure and HLA in healthy donors. Primers: 60 Vbeta forward and 13 Jbeta reverse. Repertoires were generated with immunoSEQ multiplex PCR, while TCRdb's copy carries only in-frame clones and drops some. The table includes some 180,000 clones, approximately 80% detected once. Sequencing used PBMCs. Every receptor here comes from a girl aged 5-17 years in good health and CMV-seropositive.

Only one count was recorded for this clone. The chain recombines TRBV10-3 with TRBJ2-5; possible D gene TRBD1, 6 bases. CDR1 is ENHRY and CDR2 is SYGVKD in the germline V gene. Between the trimmed V and J ends, which lost 10 bases and 2 bases, there was a span of 17 bases. This CDR3 is 14 amino acids long. The CDR3 nucleotides are TGTGCCACCGGCGCGGGCAGGGGACAAGAGACCCAGTACTTC. Protein product: CATGAGRGQETQYF.

The chain has TRBV7-8 and TRBJ2-1; D may be TRBD1 (6 bases). V shed 6 bases and J shed 5 bases, with 14 bases lying between them. The V gene's germline CDR1 is SGHVS and CDR2 FQNEAQ. The CDR3 consists of 14 residues. Here the CDR3 reads CASRGKTGNNEQFF. In DNA form, the CDR3 reads TGTGCCAGCAGAGGAAAGACAGGTAACAATGAGCAGTTCTTC. The full variable domain, rest sourced from reference TRBV7-8 and TRBJ2-1, is GAGVSQSPRYKVAKRGQDVALRCDPISGHVSLFWYQQALGQGPEFLTYFQNEAQLDKSGLPSDRFFAERPEGSVSTLKIQRTQQEDSAVYLCASRGKTGNNEQFFGPGTRLTVL.

The V call is TRBV30, the J call TRBJ2-2; D remains ambiguous. The germline V and J ends were trimmed by 4 bases and 6 bases, with 9 bases remaining between them. CDR1 is GTSNPN, CDR2 SVGIG, per germline (reference sequence). This CDR3 has 12 amino acids. The CDR3 bases are TGTGCCTGGAACGGTCGGGCCGGGGAGCTGTTTTTT. Protein sequence: CAWNGRAGELFF.